This T cell receptor beta chain was found in a study of T cell responses to AZD1222 COVID-19 vaccine (dated by TCRdb to the early 2020s). Notes on the research overall: AZD1222 recipients given second doses at about 4 weeks or at about 12 weeks were pooled, since spike-specific TCR depth and breadth were not found to differ between the two schedules. A total of 230 or so trial participants underwent TCR sequencing, of whom around 200 received two doses of AZD1222 and around 25 received two doses of the MenACWY control vaccine. Trial participants were enrolled by age into subgroups of 18-55, 56-69 and 70-plus years, and around 150, 29 and 61 TCR-sequenced participants, respectively, were included in these subgroups. Findings and caveats that apply to the study as a whole: Epitopes outside the regions mutated in the B.1.351 and B.1.1.7 variants were reportedly recognized by nearly half of the unique spike-specific TCRs. After two AZD1222 doses, spike-specific TCR breadth and depth were significantly higher than at day 0 and than in MenACWY recipients. Because no samples from the day 14 peak response were available, repertoires could be characterized only after the peak T cell response. Conclusions about previously exposed vaccinees were limited because only six AZD1222 recipients were SARS-CoV-2 seropositive at baseline. Participants were mostly white British and included more females than males, and it was suggested by the authors that clonal diversity may have been underestimated. In the small 56-69-year group, the increase in depth fell short of significance, most likely because of low power. CD4 TCRs associated with the vaccine covered the entire spike protein, and the dominant responses were in regions 160-218 and 743-854.

CDR1 and CDR2 are drawn from the germline V gene (reference sequence): SGHKS, YYEKEE. Spanning cysteine to phenylalanine, the CDR3 consists of 12 amino acids. Just the 36-base CDR3 DNA is kept, in frame starting at base 1. Trimming removed 4 bases from V and 6 bases from J, leaving 10 bases between the germline ends. The time point label on this specimen signifies: baseline before first vaccination. The vaccinee samples were drawn from two UK trials, COV001 and COV002, one of which was a single-blind randomized controlled phase 2/3 trial testing AZD1222 (ChAdOx1 nCoV-19) in healthy adults. For TCRbeta chain sequencing, PBMC samples from trial participants were taken at day 0 and at day 28 after the second dose. The CDR3 regions of human TCRbeta chains were subjected to immunosequencing. Regarding the original processing steps: Repertoire TCRs were checked for matches against a reference library of SARS-CoV-2-specific TCRs that had been generated using the MIRA antigen-specificity platform. Breadth meant the fraction of unique TCRs that were SARS-CoV-2-associated, whereas depth meant the fraction of total T cells that were SARS-CoV-2-associated. Using the MIRA data, each spike-specific TCR was mapped to the spike region that the TCR reacts to and placed in a CD4 or CD8 class. Log10-transformed breadth and depth values were compared by one-way ANOVA with Sidak's multiple comparisons tests. TCRdb stores this immuneACCESS table with in-frame sequences only. Part of the clones is absent; in the studies checked, under half of the shortfall reflects unresolved V genes, and no reason is known for the rest. The V and J calls and the clone size are those of that table, but D and trimming were determined from the DNA. Here the sample has about 100,000 clones; approximately 87% occur a single time. Together, the top ten hold 3% to 3.5% of the sample.

Details on this clone: No cognate antigen has been identified for it. No clone much larger than this one lies a single base away; base qualities are absent.

Sequences were derived from peripheral blood, sampled on day 0 of AZD1222 vaccination. The sequence joins TRBV5-5 to TRBJ1-1; no D gene can be assigned with confidence. The clonotype comes from an adult in good health. The CDR3 region has the sequence CASSQSGSEAFF. In nucleotide form, the sequence is TGTGCCAGCAGCCAATCGGGCTCTGAAGCTTTCTTT.